Listed here are 20 T cell receptor beta chains from one sample, sequenced in a study of cytomegalovirus exposure and HLA in healthy donors. Only in-frame clones appear in the TCRdb table, and some are missing; sequencing was by immunoSEQ multiplex PCR. The table includes 150,000 to 200,000 clones, roughly 88% detected once. The sequenced sample was PBMCs. These receptor sequences come from a woman under 30 in good health and CMV-seronegative.

The V call is TRBV5-1, the J call TRBJ1-4; the match to TRBD1 covers 9 bases. V shed 4 bases, J shed 6 bases, and the junction held 10 bases outside the gene matches. Germline assignment: CDR1 SGHRS and CDR2 YFSETQ. The CDR3 has 16 amino acids. The CDR3 DNA reads as TGCGCCAGCAGCCGTAGACCGGGACAGGGAGATGAAAAACTGTTTTTT. Amino acids: CASSRRPGQGDEKLFF.

The J gene is TRBJ2-7, the V gene TRBV2; the match to TRBD2 covers 7 bases. Trimming at V came to 5 bases and at J to 5 bases, leaving 12 bases not matched to a gene. The CDR3 covers 15 residues. Germline V CDR1 and CDR2: SNHLY, FYNNEI. Here the CDR3 reads CASSPDWTRIHEQYF. The CDR3 DNA reads TGTGCCAGCAGTCCCGATTGGACTAGAATCCACGAGCAGTACTTC.

This chain links TRBV7-9 with TRBJ2-1, with 10 bases fitting TRBD1. The V gene's germline CDR1 is SEHNR and CDR2 FQNEAQ (reference sequence). This CDR3 has 15 amino acids. The J segment lost 6 bases and the V segment lost 5 bases, leaving 7 bases of the junction unmatched. As DNA, the CDR3 is TGTGCCAGCAGCCAAGGGTGGACAGGGGGCAATGAGCAGTTCTTC. Translated: CASSQGWTGGNEQFF.

The chain has TRBV5-1 and TRBJ2-3, with a possible D match to TRBD2 (6 bases). Between the trimmed V and J ends, which lost 0 bases and 3 bases, there was a span of 11 bases. The CDR3 consists of 15 residues. Germline V CDR1 and CDR2: SGHRS, YFSETQ. In nucleotides, the CDR3 is TGCGCCAGCAGCTTGGGGAGGGAGGTTACAGATACGCAGTATTTT. Its translation is CASSLGREVTDTQYF.

This clone was counted a few times. The genes are TRBV6-6 and TRBJ2-2; no definite D call. CDR1 is MNHNY and CDR2 is SVGAGI in the germline V gene (reference sequence). The V end lost 2 bases, the J end lost 8 bases, and 6 bases lay between the germline ends. The CDR3 is 12 residues long. The CDR3: CASSYPSGELFF. CDR3 bases: TGTGCCAGCAGTTACCCCTCGGGGGAGCTGTTTTTT.

The chain joins TRBV29-1 to TRBJ2-3; 7 bases align to TRBD2. CDR3 length equals 12 residues. Per germline, CDR1 SQVTM and CDR2 ANQGSEA. CDR3 bases: TGCGTGGCGGGGGAAGGCACAGATACGCAGTATTTT. This sequence encodes CVAGEGTDTQYF.

The chain links TRBV28 to TRBJ1-2; weak D call: TRBD1 (5 bases). Trimming left V 4 bases short and J 1 base short, with 19 bases between. Germline-derived CDR1 and CDR2 are MDHEN and SYDVKM. The CDR3 consists of 17 residues. CDR3 in amino acids: CASSSPSSGWLNYGYTF. The CDR3 coding sequence is TGTGCCAGCAGTTCCCCCTCGTCAGGGTGGCTTAACTATGGCTACACCTTC.

This sequence joins TRBV7-8 and TRBJ1-2; 10 nucleotides align to TRBD1. The V gene end was trimmed by 5 bases and the J gene end by 7 bases; junction bases not matched to a gene: 4. There are 13 residues in the CDR3. Germline CDR1 is SGHVS and CDR2 is FQNEAQ. The CDR3 reads CASSQRTGGGYTF. The CDR3, as DNA: TGTGCCAGCAGCCAACGGACAGGGGGTGGCTACACCTTC.

This chain links TRBV11-2 with TRBJ2-1, with 7 bases identical to TRBD2. CDR3 length equals 15 residues. J lost 9 bases, V lost 0 bases, and 8 bases had no gene match. Looked up from germline, CDR1 is SGHAT and CDR2 is FQNNGV. CDR3 sequence reads: CASSLDAGVVAEQFF. Written as DNA, the CDR3 is TGTGCCAGCAGCTTAGATGCGGGAGTGGTGGCTGAGCAGTTCTTC.

The chain combines TRBV6-5 with TRBJ2-4, with D perhaps matching TRBD2 (5 bases). V was trimmed by 4 bases and J by 5 bases, leaving 12 bases between them. This CDR3 contains 14 residues. Germline V CDR1 and CDR2: MNHEY, SVGAGI. CDR3 bases: TGTGCCAGCAGTTCCCGGATGGGAGAAAACATTCAGTACTTC. The encoded protein is CASSSRMGENIQYF.

This clone was picked up one time. The V and J genes are TRBV19 and TRBJ1-1; 7 bases map to TRBD1. The V segment lost 1 base and the J segment 12 bases; nucleotides outside the gene matches: 11. The CDR3 has 14 amino acids. Germline CDR1 and CDR2: LNHDA and SQIVND (reference sequence). The CDR3 here is CASSIVGPTGRTFF. CDR3 coding DNA: TGTGCCAGTAGTATAGTCGGGCCGACAGGGAGAACTTTCTTT.

The gene calls are TRBV7-2 and TRBJ2-5; D is possibly TRBD2 (6 bases). The length of the CDR3 is 14 residues. The V end lost 5 bases, the J end lost 6 bases, and 16 bases lay between the germline ends. CDR1 SGHTA and CDR2 FQGNSA come from the germline V gene. The CDR3 DNA reads TGTGCCAGCAGCCACGGGGGTGGATTGAAGACCCAGTACTTC. Protein product: CASSHGGGLKTQYF.

The chain couples TRBV5-1 to TRBJ1-2; D gene uncertain. The CDR3 is 14 residues long. The ends were cut back, 0 bases at V and 1 base at J, with 7 bases in the middle. The V gene's germline CDR1 is SGHRS and CDR2 YFSETQ. The CDR3 region is CASSLEVHNYGYTF. CDR3 bases: TGCGCCAGCAGCTTGGAAGTACATAACTATGGCTACACCTTC.

The gene calls are TRBV6-5 and TRBJ2-2; D not resolved. Deletions cut 7 bases from V and 4 bases from J, with 4 bases between. Germline CDR1 is MNHEY and CDR2 is SVGAGI. The CDR3 is 11 residues long. The CDR3 reads CASTGTGELFF. CDR3 nucleotide sequence: TGTGCCAGCACGGGCACCGGGGAGCTGTTTTTT.

J is TRBJ2-7 and V is TRBV7-3; TRBD1 aligns across 12 bases. With 5 bases clipped from V and 6 bases from J, the junction kept 5 bases outside the gene matches. This CDR3 region has 14 residues. Germline CDR1 reads SGHTA; CDR2 reads FQGTGA. The CDR3 is CASSIGTGGFEQYF. CDR3 coding DNA: TGTGCCAGCAGCATCGGGACAGGGGGCTTCGAGCAGTACTTC. The variable domain in full, with the rest retrieved from reference TRBV7-3 and TRBJ2-7, is GAGVSQTPSNKVTEKGKYVELRCDPISGHTALYWYRQSLGQGPEFLIYFQGTGAADDSGLPNDRFFAVRPEGSVSTLKIQRTERGDSAVYLCASSIGTGGFEQYFGPGTRLTVT.

This clone has more than one count but fewer than ten. The rearrangement links TRBV7-6 to TRBJ2-2; 8 bases are a match to TRBD2. Germline trimming cut 0 bases from V and 1 base from J; bases unmatched to any gene: 7. The CDR3 covers 18 residues. CDR1 is SGHVS, CDR2 FNYEAQ, per germline. CDR3 nucleotide sequence: TGTGCCAGCAGCTTAGCGTTACGGGGGGGTAGGAACACCGGGGAGCTGTTTTTT. Its protein is CASSLALRGGRNTGELFF.

This chain connects TRBV7-9 to TRBJ2-7; 14 bases are a match to TRBD2. V shed 3 bases and J 5 bases; nucleotides not matched to a gene: 6. This CDR3 contains 16 residues. Germline CDR1 reads SEHNR; CDR2 reads FQNEAQ (reference sequence). CDR3 nucleotides: TGTGCCAGCAGCTTCGGGACTAGCGGGAGAGAGGACGAGCAGTACTTC. It is translated as CASSFGTSGREDEQYF.

The V call is TRBV11-2, the J call TRBJ1-1; the D is unclear. Germline values: CDR1 SGHAT, CDR2 FQNNGV. The CDR3 spans 12 residues. V shed 4 bases and J shed 6 bases, with 9 bases lying between them. The CDR3 DNA reads as TGTGCCAGCAGCTCCCCTTTCGCTGAAGCTTTCTTT. Translating gives CASSSPFAEAFF.

The chain combines TRBV9 with TRBJ2-1, with 9 bases lining up with TRBD1. The V segment lost 0 bases and the J segment 0 bases; nucleotides outside the gene matches: 7. CDR3 length: 18 residues. Germline lookup yields CDR1 SGDLS and CDR2 YYNGEE. The CDR3 bases are TGTGCCAGCAGCGTAGCGGGACAGGGAATTAGCTCCTACAATGAGCAGTTCTTC. It is translated as CASSVAGQGISSYNEQFF.

This sequence joins TRBV15 and TRBJ2-2; 10 bases fit TRBD1. The CDR3 length is 14 residues. CDR1 is LNHNV, CDR2 YYDKDF, per germline (reference sequence). V was pared by 8 bases and J by 5 bases, with 5 bases of the junction left unmatched. The CDR3 nucleotides are TGTGCCACCTCGGGACAGGGGAAGACCGGGGAGCTGTTTTTT. This sequence encodes CATSGQGKTGELFF.